This T cell receptor beta chain was recovered during a study of T-cell memory formation after mild COVID-19. The CDR3 has 12 amino acids. TCRdb re-analysed the 5' RACE reads in MiXCR, keeping a single row per CDR3 protein. Of roughly 150,000 distinct CDR3 sequences in the sample, approximately 15% were seen once. V gene TRBV21-1 combines with J gene TRBJ1-1. TRBV21-1 is recorded as a pseudogene. This clonotype originated in an adult woman who had mild COVID-19 (a few samples of this study predate the infection). Cell type and time point are not known. The sample comprised PBMCs or a T cell subset sorted from them (not recorded which). In DNA form, the CDR3 reads TGTGCCAGCAGCATAAGGAACACTGAAGCTTTCTTT. It codes for CASSIRNTEAFF.